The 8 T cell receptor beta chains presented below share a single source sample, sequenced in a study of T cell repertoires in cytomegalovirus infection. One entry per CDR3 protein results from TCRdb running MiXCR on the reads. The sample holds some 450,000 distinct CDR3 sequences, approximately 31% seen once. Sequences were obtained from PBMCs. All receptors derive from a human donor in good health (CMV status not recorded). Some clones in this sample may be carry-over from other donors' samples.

CDR3 amino acids: CASNGASTDTQYF. The CDR3, as DNA: TGTGCCAGCAATGGGGCCTCCACAGATACGCAGTATTTT. The chain carries TRBV6-6 and TRBJ2-3; weak D call: TRBD1 (5 bases). Germline V CDR1 and CDR2: MNHNY, SVGAGI (reference sequence). This CDR3 is 13 amino acids long. Trimming removed 7 bases at V and 2 bases at J, with 10 bases between.

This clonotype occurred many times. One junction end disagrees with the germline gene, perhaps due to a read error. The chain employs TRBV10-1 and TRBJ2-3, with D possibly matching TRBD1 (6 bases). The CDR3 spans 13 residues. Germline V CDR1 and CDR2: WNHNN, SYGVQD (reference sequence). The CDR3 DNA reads TGTGCCAGTAGTGAGGGGGGCACAGATACGCAGTATTTT. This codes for CASSEGGTDTQYF.

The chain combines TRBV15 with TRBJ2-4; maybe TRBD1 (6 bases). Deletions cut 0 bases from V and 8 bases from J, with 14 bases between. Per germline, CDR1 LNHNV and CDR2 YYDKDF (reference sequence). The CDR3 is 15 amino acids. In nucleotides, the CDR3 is TGTGCCACCAGCAGAGAATGGGGGCTGCAAGACATTCAGTACTTC. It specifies CATSREWGLQDIQYF. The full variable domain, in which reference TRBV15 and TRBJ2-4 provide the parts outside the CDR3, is DAMVIQNPRYQVTQFGKPVTLSCSQTLNHNVMYWYQQKSSQAPKLLFHYYDKDFNNEADTPDNFQSRRPNTSFCFLDIRSPGLGDTAMYLCATSREWGLQDIQYFGAGTRLSVL.

CDR3 sequence (DNA): TGCAGTGCTAGGTTCAGTAGGGAGCAGTACTTC. This sequence encodes CSARFSREQYF. The rearrangement uses TRBV20-1 and TRBJ2-7, with no clear D. There are 11 residues in the CDR3. Germline CDR1 and CDR2: DFQATT and SNEGSKA (reference sequence). The ends were cut back, 3 bases at V and 7 bases at J, with 10 bases in the middle.

DNA for the CDR3: TGTGCCAGCAGCCATGGGTGGATGAACACTGAAGCTTTCTTT. Its protein is CASSHGWMNTEAFF. V gene TRBV3-1 combines with J gene TRBJ1-1; D gene uncertain. This CDR3 comprises 14 residues. Germline values: CDR1 LGHDT, CDR2 YNNKEL (reference sequence). Trimming took 3 bases from V and 0 from J, leaving 8 bases between them.

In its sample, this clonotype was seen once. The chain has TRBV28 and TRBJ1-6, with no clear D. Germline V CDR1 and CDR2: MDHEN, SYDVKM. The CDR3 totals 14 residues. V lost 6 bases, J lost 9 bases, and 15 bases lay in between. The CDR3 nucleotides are TGTGCCAGCAGCCCGTACGGGGTTAGTTCACCCCTCCACTTT. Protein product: CASSPYGVSSPLHF.

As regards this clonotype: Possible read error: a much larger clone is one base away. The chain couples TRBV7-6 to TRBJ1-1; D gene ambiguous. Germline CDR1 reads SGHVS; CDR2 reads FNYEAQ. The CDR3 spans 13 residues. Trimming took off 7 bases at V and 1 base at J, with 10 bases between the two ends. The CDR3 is CASNSQENTEAFF. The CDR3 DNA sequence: TGTGCCAGCAACTCCCAAGAGAACACTGAAGCTTTCTTT.

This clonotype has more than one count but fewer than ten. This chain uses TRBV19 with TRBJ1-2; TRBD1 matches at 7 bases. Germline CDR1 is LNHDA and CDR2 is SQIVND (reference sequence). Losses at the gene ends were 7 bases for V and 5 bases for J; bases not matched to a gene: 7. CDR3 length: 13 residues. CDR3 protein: CASKAQGGYGYTF. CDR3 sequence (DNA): TGTGCCAGTAAGGCTCAGGGGGGGTATGGCTACACCTTC. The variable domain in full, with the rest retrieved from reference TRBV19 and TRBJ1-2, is DGGITQSPKYLFRKEGQNVTLSCEQNLNHDAMYWYRQDPGQGLRLIYYSQIVNDFQKGDIAEGYSVSREKKESFPLTVTSAQKNPTAFYLCASKAQGGYGYTFGSGTRLTVV.